The source of this T cell receptor (beta chain) is a study of cytomegalovirus exposure and HLA in healthy donors. In germline, CDR1 is SGHTA, CDR2 FQGTGA. With 5 bases clipped from V and 4 bases from J, the junction kept 3 bases outside the gene matches. The length of the CDR3 is 14 residues. Vbeta (60) and Jbeta (13) primers were used in the PCR. The data were produced by immunoSEQ multiplex PCR, yet TCRdb's version contains in-frame clones alone and is incomplete. The sample shows around 150,000 clones, around 80% of them seen only once. Findings and caveats of the study: A classifier reportedly called cytomegalovirus status with high sensitivity and specificity. Among immune exposure information, only CMV serostatus was available. Another analysis was done later, and it associated 17,000 or so TCR beta sequences with HLA alleles at 0.05 false discovery rate.

Worth noting for this clone: Its target is not known.

This chain links TRBV7-3 with TRBJ1-5; 9 nucleotides align to TRBD1. What was sequenced was PBMCs. The TCR originated in a man in his late teens or twenties in good health and CMV-seronegative. The CDR3 DNA reads TGTGCCAGCAGCCGCGGACAGGGGAATCAGCCCCAGCATTTT. It specifies CASSRGQGNQPQHF.